One TCR beta chain is described in this entry. Clones were read by immunoSEQ multiplex PCR, and TCRdb kept only the in-frame ones, dropping some. The table lists roughly 40,000 clones, 88% of them singletons. This entry belongs to a study of T cell changes during pregnancy in multiple sclerosis. The germline V gene encodes CDR1 ENHRY and CDR2 SYGVKD. The ends lost 6 bases at V and 6 bases at J; junction bases unmatched: 6. The CDR3 extends over 13 amino acids. The TCR sequence derives from a female donor with multiple sclerosis, enrolled in a pregnancy study. Sample: CD4+ T cells from peripheral blood mononuclear cells, taken before pregnancy. V is TRBV10-3 and J is TRBJ2-3, with 7 bases that match TRBD1. The CDR3 bases are TGTGCCATCAGCCAGACAGGGATTGATACGCAGTATTTT. Encoded protein: CAISQTGIDTQYF.